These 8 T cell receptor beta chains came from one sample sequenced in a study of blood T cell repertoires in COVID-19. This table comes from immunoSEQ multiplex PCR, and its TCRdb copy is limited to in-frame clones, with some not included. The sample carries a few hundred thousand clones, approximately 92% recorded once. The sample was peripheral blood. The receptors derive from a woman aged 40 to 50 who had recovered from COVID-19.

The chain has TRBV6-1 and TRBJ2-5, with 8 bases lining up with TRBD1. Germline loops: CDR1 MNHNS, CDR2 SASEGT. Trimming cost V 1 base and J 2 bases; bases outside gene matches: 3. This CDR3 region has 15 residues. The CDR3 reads CASSEETGGQETQYF. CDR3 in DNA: TGTGCCAGCAGTGAAGAAACAGGGGGGCAAGAGACCCAGTACTTC.

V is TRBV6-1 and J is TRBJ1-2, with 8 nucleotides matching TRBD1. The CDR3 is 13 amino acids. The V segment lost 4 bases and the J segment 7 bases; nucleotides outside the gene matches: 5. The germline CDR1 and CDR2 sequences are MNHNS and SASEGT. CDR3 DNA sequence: TGTGCCAGCAGTGGCACAGGGGGTGTTGGCTACACCTTC. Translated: CASSGTGGVGYTF.

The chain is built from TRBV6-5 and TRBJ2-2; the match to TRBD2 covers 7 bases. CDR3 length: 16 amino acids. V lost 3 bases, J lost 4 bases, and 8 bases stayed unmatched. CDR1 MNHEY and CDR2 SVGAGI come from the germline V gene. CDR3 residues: CASSYFPSGITGELFF. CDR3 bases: TGTGCCAGCAGTTATTTTCCCAGCGGGATCACCGGGGAGCTGTTTTTT.

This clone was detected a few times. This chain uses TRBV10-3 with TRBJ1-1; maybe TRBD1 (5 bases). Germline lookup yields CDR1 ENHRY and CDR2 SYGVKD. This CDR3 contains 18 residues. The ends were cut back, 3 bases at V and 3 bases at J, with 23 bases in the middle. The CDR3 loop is CAISDDSGSLPGDTEAFF. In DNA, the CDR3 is TGTGCCATCAGTGACGATAGTGGGTCGCTTCCGGGGGACACTGAAGCTTTCTTT.

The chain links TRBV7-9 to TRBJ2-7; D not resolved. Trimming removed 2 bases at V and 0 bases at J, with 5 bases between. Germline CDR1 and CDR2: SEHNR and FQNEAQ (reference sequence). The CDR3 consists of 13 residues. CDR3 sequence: CASSLTASYEQYF. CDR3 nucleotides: TGTGCCAGCAGCTTAACAGCCTCCTACGAGCAGTACTTC.

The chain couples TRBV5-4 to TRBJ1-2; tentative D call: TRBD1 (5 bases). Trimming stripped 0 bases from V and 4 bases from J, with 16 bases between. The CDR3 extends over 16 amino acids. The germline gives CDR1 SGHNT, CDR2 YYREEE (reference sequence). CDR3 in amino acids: CASSLGVSGQGYGYTF. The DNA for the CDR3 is TGTGCCAGCAGCTTGGGTGTAAGCGGGCAGGGCTATGGCTACACCTTC.

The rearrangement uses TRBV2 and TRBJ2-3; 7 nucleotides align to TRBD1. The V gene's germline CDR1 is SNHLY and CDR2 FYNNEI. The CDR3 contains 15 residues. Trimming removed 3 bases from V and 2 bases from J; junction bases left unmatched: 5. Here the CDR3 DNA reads TGTGCCAGCAGTGATTTTGGACAGGACACAGATACGCAGTATTTT. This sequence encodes CASSDFGQDTDTQYF.

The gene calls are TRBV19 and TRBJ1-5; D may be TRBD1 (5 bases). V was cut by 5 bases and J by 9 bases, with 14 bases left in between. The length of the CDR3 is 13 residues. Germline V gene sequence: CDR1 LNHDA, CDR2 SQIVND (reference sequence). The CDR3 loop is CASSFGHSRPQHF. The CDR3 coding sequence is TGTGCCAGTAGTTTCGGACATTCTCGGCCCCAGCATTTT.